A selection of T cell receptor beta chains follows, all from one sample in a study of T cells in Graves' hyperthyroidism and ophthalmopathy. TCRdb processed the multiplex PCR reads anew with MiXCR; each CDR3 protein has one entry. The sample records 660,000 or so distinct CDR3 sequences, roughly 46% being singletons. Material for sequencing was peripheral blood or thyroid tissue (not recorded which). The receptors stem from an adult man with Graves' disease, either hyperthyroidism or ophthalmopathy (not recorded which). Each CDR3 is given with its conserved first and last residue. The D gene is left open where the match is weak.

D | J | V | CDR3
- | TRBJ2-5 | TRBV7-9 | CASSLGSDQETQYF
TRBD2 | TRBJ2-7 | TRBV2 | CASRDGTSGDEQYF
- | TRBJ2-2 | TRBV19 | CASSRTANTGELFF
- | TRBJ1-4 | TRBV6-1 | CASSGRAGSNEKLFF
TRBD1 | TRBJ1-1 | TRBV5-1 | CASSWVTGTGRPEAFF
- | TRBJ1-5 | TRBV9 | CASSAVQFQPQHF
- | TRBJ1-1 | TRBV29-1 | CSVTPPGRDTEAFF
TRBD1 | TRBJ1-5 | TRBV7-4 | CASSIRTGQHF
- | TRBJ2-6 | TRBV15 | CATHGPAQEAF
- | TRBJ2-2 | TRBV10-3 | CAITAGFGAGELFF
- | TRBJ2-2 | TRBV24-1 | CATSDLTSNTGELFF
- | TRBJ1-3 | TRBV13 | CASSGTGHTIYF
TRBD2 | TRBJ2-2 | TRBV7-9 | CASSVIGGADTGELFF
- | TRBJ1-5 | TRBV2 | CASSDGGLQPQHF
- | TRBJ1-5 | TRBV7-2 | CASSPQGGHSNQPQHF
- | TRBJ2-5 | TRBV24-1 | CATSTGRGSQETQYF
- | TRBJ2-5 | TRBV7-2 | CASSQDGRPGGTQYF
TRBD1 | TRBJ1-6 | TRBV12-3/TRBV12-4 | CASQTGRYNSPLHF
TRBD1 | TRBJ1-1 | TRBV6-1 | CASRTGGAPSEAFF
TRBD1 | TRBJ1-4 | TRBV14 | CASSQSRGRSEKLFF
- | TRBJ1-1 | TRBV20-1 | CSASRESGTEAFF
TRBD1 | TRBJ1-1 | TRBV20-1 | CSAWDRGTEAFF
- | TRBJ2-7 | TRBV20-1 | CSARDGQSYEQYF
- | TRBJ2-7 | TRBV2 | CASSEQDWWEQYF
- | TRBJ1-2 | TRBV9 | CVSSQARAVNYGYTF
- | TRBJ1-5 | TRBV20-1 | CSARSKADYSNQPQHF
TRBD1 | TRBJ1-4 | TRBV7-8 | CASSWGQAPNEKLFF
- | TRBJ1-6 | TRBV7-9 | CASSSYRAGAPLHF
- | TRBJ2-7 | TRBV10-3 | CATEGSGYEQYF
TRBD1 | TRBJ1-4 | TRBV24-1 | CASRGYEKLFF
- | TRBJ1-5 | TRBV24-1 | CATSDPGARTQHF
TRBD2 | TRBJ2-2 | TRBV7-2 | CARSVTSGDTGELFF
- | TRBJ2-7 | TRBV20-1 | CSATDGDYEQYF
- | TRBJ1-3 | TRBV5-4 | CASSFEFPGNTMYF
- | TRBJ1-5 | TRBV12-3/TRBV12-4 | CASSFQGSQPQHF
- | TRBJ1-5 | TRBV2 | CASRGTKDQPQHF